Listed here are 3 T cell receptor beta chains from one sample, sequenced in a study of T cell changes during pregnancy in multiple sclerosis (dated by TCRdb to about 2019). Library preparation employed the immunoSEQ multiplex PCR assay. The clones in this table, taken by TCRdb from immuneACCESS, are in-frame only. Not every clone is retained; where verified, under half of the shortfall comes from an unresolved V gene, and the cause of the rest is unknown. This sample lists 25,000 to 30,000 clones; over 75% were detected once. The leading ten clones occupy 7% to 10% of the sample. The material was CD8+ T cells from peripheral blood mononuclear cells, obtained after pregnancy. The source of these receptors is a female donor with multiple sclerosis, enrolled in a pregnancy study.

The CDR3 here is CASSSFGGSGPRGYEQYF. CDR3 DNA sequence: TGTGCCAGCAGTTCGTTTGGGGGGTCGGGACCGAGGGGTTACGAGCAGTACTTC. The rearrangement joins TRBV28 to TRBJ2-7; perhaps TRBD2 as D (6 bases). CDR1 is MDHEN and CDR2 is SYDVKM in the germline V gene. V was trimmed by 4 bases and J by 4 bases, leaving 26 bases between them. The CDR3 runs 18 residues. The full variable domain, completed using reference TRBV28 and TRBJ2-7, is DVKVTQSSRYLVKRTGEKVFLECVQDMDHENMFWYRQDPGLGLRLIYFSYDVKMKEKGDIPEGYSVSREKKERFSLILESASTNQTSMYLCASSSFGGSGPRGYEQYFGPGTRLTVT.

V and J are TRBV29-1 and TRBJ2-7; TRBD1 matches at 7 bases. This CDR3 region has 12 residues. After removal of 6 bases from V and 1 base from J, the junction contained 3 bases not matched to a gene. Germline loops: CDR1 SQVTM, CDR2 ANQGSEA. This chain's CDR3 is CSVLTGSYEQYF. The DNA of the CDR3 is TGCAGCGTGCTGACAGGGTCCTACGAGCAGTACTTC.

V is TRBV30 and J is TRBJ2-5; D may be TRBD1 (6 bases). V lost 1 base and J 5 bases, leaving 17 bases between the germline ends. The V gene's germline CDR1 is GTSNPN and CDR2 SVGIG (reference sequence). The length of the CDR3 is 15 residues. CDR3 sequence reads: CAWSGHNRDVETQYF. The DNA of the CDR3 is TGTGCCTGGAGTGGACATAACAGGGATGTGGAGACCCAGTACTTC.